The sequence of this T cell receptor (beta chain) was determined in a study of OX40 agonist ivuxolimab in advanced cancers. About the study: Males comprised around 80% of the group, whose mean age was approximately 60 years (range about 20 to 85). Points from the study as a whole: Not determined was the antigen specificity of the expanded peripheral T cells.

Only in-frame clones appear in the TCRdb table, and some are missing; sequencing was by immunoSEQ multiplex PCR. The data contain 65,000 to 85,000 clones, 85% of them seen just once; the ten biggest clones take up about 1.8%. From germline, CDR1 is SGHRS and CDR2 YFSETQ. Trimming took off 0 bases at V and 5 bases at J, with 15 bases between the two ends. CDR3 length: 17 residues. About this clone itself: The target antigen is unknown.

The gene calls are TRBV5-1 and TRBJ1-6; D gene ambiguous. Sequences were derived from CD4+ or CD8+ T cells sorted from blood, sampled in a trial of the OX40 agonist ivuxolimab. The receptor comes from an adult with an advanced solid tumor such as melanoma, head and neck, liver or kidney cancer. In DNA, the CDR3 is TGCGCCAGCAGCTTGGCCTCATCACCTGTCAATAATTCACCCCTCCACTTT. Translating gives CASSLASSPVNNSPLHF.